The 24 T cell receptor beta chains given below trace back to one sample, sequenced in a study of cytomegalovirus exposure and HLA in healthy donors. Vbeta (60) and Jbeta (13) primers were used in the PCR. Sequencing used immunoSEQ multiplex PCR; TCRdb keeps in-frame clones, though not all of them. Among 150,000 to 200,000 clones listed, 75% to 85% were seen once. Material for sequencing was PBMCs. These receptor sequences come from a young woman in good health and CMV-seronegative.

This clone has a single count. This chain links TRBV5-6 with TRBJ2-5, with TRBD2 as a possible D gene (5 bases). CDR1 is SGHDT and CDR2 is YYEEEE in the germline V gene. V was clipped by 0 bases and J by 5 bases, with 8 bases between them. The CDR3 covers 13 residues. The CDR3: CASSLGGSETQYF. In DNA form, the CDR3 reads TGTGCCAGCAGCTTGGGAGGGAGCGAGACCCAGTACTTC.

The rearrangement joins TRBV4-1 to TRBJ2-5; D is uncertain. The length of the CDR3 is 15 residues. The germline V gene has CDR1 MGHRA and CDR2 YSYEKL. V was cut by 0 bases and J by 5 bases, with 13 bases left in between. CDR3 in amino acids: CASSQDGTTWETQYF. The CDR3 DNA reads TGCGCCAGCAGCCAAGATGGTACAACGTGGGAGACCCAGTACTTC.

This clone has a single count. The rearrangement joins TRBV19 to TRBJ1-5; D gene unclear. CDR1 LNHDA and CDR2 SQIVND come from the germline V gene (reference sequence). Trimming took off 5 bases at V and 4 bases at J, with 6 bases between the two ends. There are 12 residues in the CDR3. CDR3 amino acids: CASSAGNQPQHF. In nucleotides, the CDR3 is TGTGCCAGTAGTGCGGGGAATCAGCCCCAGCATTTT. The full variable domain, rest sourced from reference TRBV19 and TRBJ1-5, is DGGITQSPKYLFRKEGQNVTLSCEQNLNHDAMYWYRQDPGQGLRLIYYSQIVNDFQKGDIAEGYSVSREKKESFPLTVTSAQKNPTAFYLCASSAGNQPQHFGDGTRLSIL.

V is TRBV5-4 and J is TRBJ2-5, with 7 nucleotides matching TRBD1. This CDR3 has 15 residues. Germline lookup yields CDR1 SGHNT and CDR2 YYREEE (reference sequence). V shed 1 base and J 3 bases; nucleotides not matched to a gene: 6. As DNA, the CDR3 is TGTGCCAGCAGCTTGAGGACAACAGGGGAAGAGACCCAGTACTTC. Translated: CASSLRTTGEETQYF.

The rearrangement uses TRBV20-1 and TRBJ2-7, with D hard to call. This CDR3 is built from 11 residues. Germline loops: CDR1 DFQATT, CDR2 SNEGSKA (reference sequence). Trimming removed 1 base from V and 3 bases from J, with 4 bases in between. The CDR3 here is CSARGSYEQYF. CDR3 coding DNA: TGCAGTGCTAGAGGGAGCTACGAGCAGTACTTC.

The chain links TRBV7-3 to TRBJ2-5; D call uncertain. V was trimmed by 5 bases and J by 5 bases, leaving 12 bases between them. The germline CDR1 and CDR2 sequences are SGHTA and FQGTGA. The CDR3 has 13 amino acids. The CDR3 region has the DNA TGTGCCAGCAGCGAAACCGACTGGGAGACCCAGTACTTC. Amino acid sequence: CASSETDWETQYF. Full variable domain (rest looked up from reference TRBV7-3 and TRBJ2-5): GAGVSQTPSNKVTEKGKYVELRCDPISGHTALYWYRQSLGQGPEFLIYFQGTGAADDSGLPNDRFFAVRPEGSVSTLKIQRTERGDSAVYLCASSETDWETQYFGPGTRLLVL.

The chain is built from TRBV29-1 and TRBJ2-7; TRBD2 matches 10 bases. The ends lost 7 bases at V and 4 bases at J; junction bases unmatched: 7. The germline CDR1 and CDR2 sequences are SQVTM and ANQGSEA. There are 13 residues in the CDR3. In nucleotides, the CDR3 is TGCAGCGCATTACTAGCGGGACAATACGAGCAGTACTTC. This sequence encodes CSALLAGQYEQYF.

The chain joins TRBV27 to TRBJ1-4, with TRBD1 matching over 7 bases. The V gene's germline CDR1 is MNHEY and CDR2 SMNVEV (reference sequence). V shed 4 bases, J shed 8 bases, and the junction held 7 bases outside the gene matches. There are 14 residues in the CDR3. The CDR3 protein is CASSSGQALEKLFF. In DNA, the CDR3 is TGTGCCAGCAGTTCAGGACAGGCTTTGGAAAAACTGTTTTTT.

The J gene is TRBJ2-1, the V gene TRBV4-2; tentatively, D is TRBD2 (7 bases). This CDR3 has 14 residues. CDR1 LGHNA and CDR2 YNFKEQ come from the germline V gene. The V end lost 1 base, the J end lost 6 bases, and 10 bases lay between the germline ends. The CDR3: CASSQAGGPNEQFF. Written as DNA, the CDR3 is TGTGCCAGCAGCCAAGCGGGGGGCCCCAATGAGCAGTTCTTC.

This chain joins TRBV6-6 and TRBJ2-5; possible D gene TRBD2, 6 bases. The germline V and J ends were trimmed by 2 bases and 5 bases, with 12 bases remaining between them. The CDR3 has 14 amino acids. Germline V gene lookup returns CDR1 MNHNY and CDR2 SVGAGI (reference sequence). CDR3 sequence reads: CASSYGGMGETQYF. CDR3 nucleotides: TGTGCCAGCAGTTACGGGGGGATGGGGGAGACCCAGTACTTC.

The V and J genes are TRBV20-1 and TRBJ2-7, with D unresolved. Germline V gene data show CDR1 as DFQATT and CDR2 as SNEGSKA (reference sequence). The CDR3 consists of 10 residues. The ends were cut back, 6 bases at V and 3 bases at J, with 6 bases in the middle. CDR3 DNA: TGCAGTGCAGCCAACTACGAGCAGTACTTC. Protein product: CSAANYEQYF.

The CDR3 here is CATERRNTGELFF. In nucleotides, the CDR3 is TGTGCTACGGAACGGAGGAACACCGGGGAGCTGTTTTTT. V usage is TRBV2 and J usage is TRBJ2-2; D call uncertain. The CDR3 loop spans 13 amino acids. Germline lookup yields CDR1 SNHLY and CDR2 FYNNEI.

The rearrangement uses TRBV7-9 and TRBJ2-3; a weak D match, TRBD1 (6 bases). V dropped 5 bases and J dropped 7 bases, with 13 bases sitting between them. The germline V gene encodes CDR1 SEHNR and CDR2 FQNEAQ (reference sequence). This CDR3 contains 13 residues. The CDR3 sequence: CASSVQGRHTQYF. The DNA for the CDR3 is TGTGCCAGCAGCGTCCAGGGGCGGCATACGCAGTATTTT. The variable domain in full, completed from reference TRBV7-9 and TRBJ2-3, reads DTGVSQNPRHKITKRGQNVTFRCDPISEHNRLYWYRQTLGQGPEFLTYFQNEAQLEKSRLLSDRFSAERPKGSFSTLEIQRTEQGDSAMYLCASSVQGRHTQYFGPGTRLTVL.

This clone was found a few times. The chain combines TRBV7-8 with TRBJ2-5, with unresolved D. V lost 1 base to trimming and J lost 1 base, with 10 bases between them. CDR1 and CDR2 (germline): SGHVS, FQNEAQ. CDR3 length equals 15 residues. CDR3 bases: TGTGCCAGCAGCTTAGTGAGGATACTCCAAGAGACCCAGTACTTC. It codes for CASSLVRILQETQYF. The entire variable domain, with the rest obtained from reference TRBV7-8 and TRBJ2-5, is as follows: GAGVSQSPRYKVAKRGQDVALRCDPISGHVSLFWYQQALGQGPEFLTYFQNEAQLDKSGLPSDRFFAERPEGSVSTLKIQRTQQEDSAVYLCASSLVRILQETQYFGPGTRLLVL.

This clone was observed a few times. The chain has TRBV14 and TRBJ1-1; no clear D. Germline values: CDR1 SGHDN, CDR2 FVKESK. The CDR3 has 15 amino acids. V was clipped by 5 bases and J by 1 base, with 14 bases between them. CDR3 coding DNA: TGTGCCAGCAGCATTACCGGCCGGGGGAACACTGAAGCTTTCTTT. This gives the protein CASSITGRGNTEAFF.

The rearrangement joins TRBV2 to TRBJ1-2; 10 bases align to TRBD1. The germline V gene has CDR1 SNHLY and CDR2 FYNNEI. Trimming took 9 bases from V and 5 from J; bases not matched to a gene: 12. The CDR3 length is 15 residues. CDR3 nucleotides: TGTGCCAGAACTCGTGGACAGGGGGTCTCTTATGGCTACACCTTC. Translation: CARTRGQGVSYGYTF. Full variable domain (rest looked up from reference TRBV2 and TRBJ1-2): EPEVTQTPSHQVTQMGQEVILRCVPISNHLYFYWYRQILGQKVEFLVSFYNNEISEKSEIFDDQFSVERPDGSNFTLKIRSTKLEDSAMYFCARTRGQGVSYGYTFGSGTRLTVV.

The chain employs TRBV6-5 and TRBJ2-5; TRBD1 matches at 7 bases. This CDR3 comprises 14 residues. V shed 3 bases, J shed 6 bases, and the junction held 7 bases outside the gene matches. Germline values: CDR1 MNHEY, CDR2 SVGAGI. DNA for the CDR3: TGTGCCAGCAGTTATCAAGGACAGGAGAAGACCCAGTACTTC. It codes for CASSYQGQEKTQYF.

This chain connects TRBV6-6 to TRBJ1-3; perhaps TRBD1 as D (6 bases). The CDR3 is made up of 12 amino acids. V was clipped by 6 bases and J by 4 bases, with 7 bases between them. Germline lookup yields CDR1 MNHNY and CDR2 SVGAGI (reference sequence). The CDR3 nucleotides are TGTGCCAGCAGCGGGACAGGAAACACCATATATTTT. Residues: CASSGTGNTIYF.

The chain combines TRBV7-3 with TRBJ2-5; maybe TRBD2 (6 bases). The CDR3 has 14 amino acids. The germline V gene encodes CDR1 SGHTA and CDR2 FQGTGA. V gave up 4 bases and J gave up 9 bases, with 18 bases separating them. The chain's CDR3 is CASSSSGTASAQYF. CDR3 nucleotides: TGTGCCAGCAGCTCCTCCGGGACTGCAAGTGCCCAGTACTTC. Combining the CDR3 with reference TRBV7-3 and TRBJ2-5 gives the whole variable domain GAGVSQTPSNKVTEKGKYVELRCDPISGHTALYWYRQSLGQGPEFLIYFQGTGAADDSGLPNDRFFAVRPEGSVSTLKIQRTERGDSAVYLCASSSSGTASAQYFGPGTRLLVL.

The CDR3 reads CASLSKAGISDTIYF. In DNA form, the CDR3 reads TGTGCCAGCCTTTCCAAGGCGGGTATAAGCGACACCATATATTTT. The rearrangement uses TRBV11-2 and TRBJ1-3; no firm D call. With 8 bases removed from V and 8 bases from J, the gap between germline ends came to 22 bases. Germline V CDR1 and CDR2: SGHAT, FQNNGV. There are 15 residues in the CDR3. Complete variable domain (other parts from reference TRBV11-2 and TRBJ1-3): EAGVAQSPRYKIIEKRQSVAFWCNPISGHATLYWYQQILGQGPKLLIQFQNNGVVDDSQLPKDRFSAERLKGVDSTLKIQPAKLEDSAVYLCASLSKAGISDTIYFGEGSWLTVV.

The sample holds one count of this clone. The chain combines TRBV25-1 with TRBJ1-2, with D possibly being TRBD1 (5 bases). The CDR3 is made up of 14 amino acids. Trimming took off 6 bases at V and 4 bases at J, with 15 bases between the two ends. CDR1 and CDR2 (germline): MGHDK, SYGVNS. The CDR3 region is CASSPREPIYGYTF. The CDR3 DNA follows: TGTGCCAGCAGCCCCAGGGAACCAATCTATGGCTACACCTTC.

CDR3 DNA: TGTGCCAGCAGTTTATCGAACAGTGCGAACTATGGCTACACCTTC. It encodes CASSLSNSANYGYTF. The J gene is TRBJ1-2, the V gene TRBV27; D unresolved. Germline lookup yields CDR1 MNHEY and CDR2 SMNVEV (reference sequence). This CDR3 has 15 residues. Trimming pared 0 bases from V and 2 bases from J, leaving 10 bases between.

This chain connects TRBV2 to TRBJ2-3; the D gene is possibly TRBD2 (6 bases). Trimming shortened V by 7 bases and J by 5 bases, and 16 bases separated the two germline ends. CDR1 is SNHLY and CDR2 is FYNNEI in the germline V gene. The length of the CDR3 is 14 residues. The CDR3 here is CASIQSGVEDTQYF. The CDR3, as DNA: TGTGCCAGCATCCAATCGGGAGTGGAAGATACGCAGTATTTT.

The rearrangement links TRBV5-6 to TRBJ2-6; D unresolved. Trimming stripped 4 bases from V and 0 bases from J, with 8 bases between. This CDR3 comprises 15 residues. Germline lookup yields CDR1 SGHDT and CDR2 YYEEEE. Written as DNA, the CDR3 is TGTGCCAGCAGCGGAACAGTCTCTGGGGCCAACGTCCTGACTTTC. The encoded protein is CASSGTVSGANVLTF.